This entry is about one TCR beta chain. As handled by the study authors: Nucleated cell counts were estimated from reference gene primer amplification. Sequenced by immunoSEQ multiplex PCR; TCRdb stores in-frame clones only, minus some. The V and J calls and clone size come from that table; D and trimming were worked out from the DNA. The table has 80,000 or so clones, approximately 89% seen once. V gave up 2 bases and J gave up 11 bases, with 12 bases separating them. CDR3 length: 12 amino acids. CDR1 and CDR2 (germline): MNHEY, SVGAGI. These data come from a study of blood T cell repertoires in COVID-19. The overall study: There were acute and convalescent COVID-19 samples, and they came from the United States, Italy and Spain. PBMCs, B-cell-depleted T cells, or T cells were the source of the cDNA or gDNA that made up the material.

This TCR derives from a man aged 45 to 65 with acute or convalescent COVID-19. The specimen was peripheral blood. V and J are TRBV6-5 and TRBJ1-1, with D unclear. The CDR3 DNA follows: TGTGCCAGCAGTTACAGTGGAGGGTTGGCTTTCTTT. It codes for CASSYSGGLAFF.